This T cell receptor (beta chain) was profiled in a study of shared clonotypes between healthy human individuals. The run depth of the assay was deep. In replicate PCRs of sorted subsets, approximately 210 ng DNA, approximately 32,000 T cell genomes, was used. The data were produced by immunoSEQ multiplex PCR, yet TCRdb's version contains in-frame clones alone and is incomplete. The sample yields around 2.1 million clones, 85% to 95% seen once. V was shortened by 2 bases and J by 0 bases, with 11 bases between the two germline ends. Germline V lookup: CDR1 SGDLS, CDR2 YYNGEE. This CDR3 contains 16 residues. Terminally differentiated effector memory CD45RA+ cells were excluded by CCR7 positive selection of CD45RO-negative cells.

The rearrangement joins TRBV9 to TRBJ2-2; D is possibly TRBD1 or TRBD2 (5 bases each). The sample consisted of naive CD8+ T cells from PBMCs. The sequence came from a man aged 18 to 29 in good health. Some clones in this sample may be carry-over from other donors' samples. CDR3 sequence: CASSVSGTANTGELFF. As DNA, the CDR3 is TGTGCCAGCAGCGTTTCCGGGACGGCGAACACCGGGGAGCTGTTTTTT.